The TCR beta chain under discussion was sequenced for a study of T cells in localized non-small cell lung cancer. Trimming took off 1 base at V and 7 bases at J, with 19 bases between the two ends. The CDR3 contains 16 residues. The germline V gene has CDR1 SGHTA and CDR2 FQGNSA. Assay: immunoSEQ multiplex PCR; the TCRdb copy retains only in-frame clones and omits some. The sample records approximately 35,000 clones, 90% being singletons. The source material was peripheral blood, sampled before any cancer treatment. The TCR originated in a man aged 35-75 years with stage I lung adenocarcinoma. The chain is built from TRBV7-2 and TRBJ1-2, with D possibly TRBD1 on 6 matching bases. CDR3 DNA: TGTGCCAGCAGCTTAGGTCAGGGGATCTTAGAAAGTGGCTACACCTTC. Protein: CASSLGQGILESGYTF. Together with reference TRBV7-2 and TRBJ1-2, the CDR3 gives the full variable domain: GAGVSQSPSNKVTEKGKDVELRCDPISGHTALYWYRQSLGQGLEFLIYFQGNSAPDKSGLPSDRFSAERTGGSVSTLTIQRTQQEDSAVYLCASSLGQGILESGYTFGSGTRLTVV.